This T cell receptor (beta chain) was observed in a study of technical replicates of blood from a handful of donors. The repertoire was sequenced with immunoSEQ multiplex PCR; TCRdb's copy has only in-frame clones and lacks some. The top ten clones hold around 0.42% of a sample with tens of thousands of clones, around 93% of them seen once. The CDR3 runs to 13 residues. V shed 7 bases and J shed 5 bases, with 14 bases lying between them. From germline, CDR1 is SGHNT and CDR2 YENEEA. The sequence was collected from a human donor in good health. This chain uses TRBV11-3 with TRBJ2-5, with D tentatively TRBD1 (5 bases). Material for sequencing was T cells isolated from PBMCs. CDR3 sequence: CASTDRGGETQYF. As DNA, the CDR3 is TGTGCCAGCACGGATAGGGGTGGGGAGACCCAGTACTTC.